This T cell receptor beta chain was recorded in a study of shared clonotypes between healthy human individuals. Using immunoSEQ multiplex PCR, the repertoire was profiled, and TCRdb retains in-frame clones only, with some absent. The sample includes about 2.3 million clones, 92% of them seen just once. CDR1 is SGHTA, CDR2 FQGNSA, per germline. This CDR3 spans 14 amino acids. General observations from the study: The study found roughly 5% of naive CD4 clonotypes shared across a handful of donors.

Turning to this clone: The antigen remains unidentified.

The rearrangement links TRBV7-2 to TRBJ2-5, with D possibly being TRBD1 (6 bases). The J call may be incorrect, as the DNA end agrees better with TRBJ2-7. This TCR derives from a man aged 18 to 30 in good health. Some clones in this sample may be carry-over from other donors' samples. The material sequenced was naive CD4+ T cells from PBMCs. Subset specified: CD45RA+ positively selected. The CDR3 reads CASTEAGASYEQYF. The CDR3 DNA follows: TGTGCCAGCACGGAGGCAGGGGCTTCGTACGAGCAGTACTTC.